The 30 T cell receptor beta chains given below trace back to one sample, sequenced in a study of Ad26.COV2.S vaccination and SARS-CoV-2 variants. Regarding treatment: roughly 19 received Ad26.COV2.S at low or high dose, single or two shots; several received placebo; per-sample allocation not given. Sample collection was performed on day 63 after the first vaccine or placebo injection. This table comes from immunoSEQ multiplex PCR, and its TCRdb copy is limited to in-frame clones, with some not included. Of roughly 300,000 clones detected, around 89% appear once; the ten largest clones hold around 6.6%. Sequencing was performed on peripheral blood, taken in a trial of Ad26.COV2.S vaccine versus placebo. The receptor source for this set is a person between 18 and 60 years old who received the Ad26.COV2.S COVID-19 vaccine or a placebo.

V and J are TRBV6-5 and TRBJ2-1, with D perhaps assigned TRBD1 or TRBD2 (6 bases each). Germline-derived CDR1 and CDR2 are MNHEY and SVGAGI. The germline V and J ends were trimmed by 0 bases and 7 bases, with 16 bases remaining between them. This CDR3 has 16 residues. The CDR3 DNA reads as TGTGCCAGCAGTTACTCGTCTATAGGGGGGATTAATGAGCAGTTCTTC. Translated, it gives CASSYSSIGGINEQFF.

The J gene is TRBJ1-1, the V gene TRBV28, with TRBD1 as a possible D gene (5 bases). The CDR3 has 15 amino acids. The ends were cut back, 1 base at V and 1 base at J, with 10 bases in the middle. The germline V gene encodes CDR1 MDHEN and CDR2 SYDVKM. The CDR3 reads CASSLFDRSNTEAFF. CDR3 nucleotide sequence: TGTGCCAGCAGTTTATTTGACAGATCGAACACTGAAGCTTTCTTT.

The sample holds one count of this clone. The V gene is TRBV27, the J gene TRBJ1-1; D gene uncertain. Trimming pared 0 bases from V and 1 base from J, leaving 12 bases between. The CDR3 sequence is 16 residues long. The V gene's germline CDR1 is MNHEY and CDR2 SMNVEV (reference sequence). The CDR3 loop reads CASSLSRQYRNTEAFF. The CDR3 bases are TGTGCCAGCAGTTTATCGAGGCAATACAGGAACACTGAAGCTTTCTTT.

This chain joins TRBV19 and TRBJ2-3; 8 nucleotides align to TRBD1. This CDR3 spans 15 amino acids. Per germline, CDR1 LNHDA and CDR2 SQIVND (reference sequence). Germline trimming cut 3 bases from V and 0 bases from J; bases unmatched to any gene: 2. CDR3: CASSMRTGSTDTQYF. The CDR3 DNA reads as TGTGCCAGTAGTATGAGGACAGGGAGCACAGATACGCAGTATTTT.

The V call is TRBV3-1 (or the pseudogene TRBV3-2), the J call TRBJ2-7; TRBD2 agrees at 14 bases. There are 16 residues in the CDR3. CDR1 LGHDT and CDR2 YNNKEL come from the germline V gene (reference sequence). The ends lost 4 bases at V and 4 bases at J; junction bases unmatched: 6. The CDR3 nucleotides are TGTGCCAGCAGCCCCCGGGGACTAGCGGGAGTATACGAGCAGTACTTC. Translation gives CASSPRGLAGVYEQYF.

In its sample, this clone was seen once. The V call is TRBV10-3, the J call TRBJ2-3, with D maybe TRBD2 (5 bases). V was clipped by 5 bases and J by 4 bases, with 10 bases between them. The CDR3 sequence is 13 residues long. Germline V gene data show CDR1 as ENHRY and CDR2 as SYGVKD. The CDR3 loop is CAISPRESDTQYF. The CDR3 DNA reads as TGTGCCATCAGTCCTCGGGAATCAGATACGCAGTATTTT.

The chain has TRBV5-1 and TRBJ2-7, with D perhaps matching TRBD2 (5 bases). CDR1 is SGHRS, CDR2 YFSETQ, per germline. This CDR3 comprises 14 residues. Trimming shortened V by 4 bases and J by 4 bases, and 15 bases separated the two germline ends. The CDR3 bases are TGCGCCAGCAGCCCGGTAGAGGGTGGGTACGAGCAGTACTTC. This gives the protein CASSPVEGGYEQYF.

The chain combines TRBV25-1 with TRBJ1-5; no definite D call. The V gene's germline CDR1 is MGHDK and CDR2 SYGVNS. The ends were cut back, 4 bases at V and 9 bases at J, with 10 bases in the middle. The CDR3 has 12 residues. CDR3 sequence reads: CASSGGTMPQHF. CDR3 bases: TGTGCCAGCAGTGGCGGAACGATGCCCCAGCATTTT.

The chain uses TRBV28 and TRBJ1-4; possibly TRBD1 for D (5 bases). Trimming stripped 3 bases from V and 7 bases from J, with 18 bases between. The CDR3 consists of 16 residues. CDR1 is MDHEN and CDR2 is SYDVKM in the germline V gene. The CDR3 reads CASSFPAGGVSEKLFF. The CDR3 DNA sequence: TGTGCCAGCAGTTTTCCCGCGGGGGGGGTGAGTGAAAAACTGTTTTTT.

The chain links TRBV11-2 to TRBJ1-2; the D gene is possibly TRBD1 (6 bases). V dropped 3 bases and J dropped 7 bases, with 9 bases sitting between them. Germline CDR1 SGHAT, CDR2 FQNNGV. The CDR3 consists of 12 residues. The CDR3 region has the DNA TGTGCCAGCAGCTTTACGGGGGCTGGCTACACCTTC. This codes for CASSFTGAGYTF.

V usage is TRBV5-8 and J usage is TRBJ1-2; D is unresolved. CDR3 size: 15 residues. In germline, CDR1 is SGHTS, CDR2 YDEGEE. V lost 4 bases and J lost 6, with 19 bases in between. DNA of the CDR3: TGTGCCAGCAGCCCACGGTTTTCCTCCGGAGATGGCTACACCTTC. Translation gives CASSPRFSSGDGYTF.

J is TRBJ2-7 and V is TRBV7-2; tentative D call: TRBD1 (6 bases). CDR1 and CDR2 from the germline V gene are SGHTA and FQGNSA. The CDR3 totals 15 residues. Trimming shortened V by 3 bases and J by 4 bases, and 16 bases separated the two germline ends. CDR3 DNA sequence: TGTGCCAGCAGCTTGGGGGCCGGATCCTGGTACGAGCAGTACTTC. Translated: CASSLGAGSWYEQYF. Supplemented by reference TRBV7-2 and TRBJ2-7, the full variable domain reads GAGVSQSPSNKVTEKGKDVELRCDPISGHTALYWYRQSLGQGLEFLIYFQGNSAPDKSGLPSDRFSAERTGGSVSTLTIQRTQQEDSAVYLCASSLGAGSWYEQYFGPGTRLTVT.

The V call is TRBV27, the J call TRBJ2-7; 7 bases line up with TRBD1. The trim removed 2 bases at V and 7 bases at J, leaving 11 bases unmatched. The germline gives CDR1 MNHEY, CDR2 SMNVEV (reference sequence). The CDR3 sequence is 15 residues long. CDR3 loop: CASSLLLTGPAEQYF. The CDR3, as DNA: TGTGCCAGCAGTTTACTTTTGACAGGGCCGGCGGAGCAGTACTTC.

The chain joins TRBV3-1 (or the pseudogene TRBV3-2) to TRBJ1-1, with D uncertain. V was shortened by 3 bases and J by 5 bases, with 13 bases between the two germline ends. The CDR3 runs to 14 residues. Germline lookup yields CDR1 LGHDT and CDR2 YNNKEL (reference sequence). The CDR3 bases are TGTGCCAGCAGCCATGTGGACCTTGGGACTGAAGCTTTCTTT. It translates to CASSHVDLGTEAFF.

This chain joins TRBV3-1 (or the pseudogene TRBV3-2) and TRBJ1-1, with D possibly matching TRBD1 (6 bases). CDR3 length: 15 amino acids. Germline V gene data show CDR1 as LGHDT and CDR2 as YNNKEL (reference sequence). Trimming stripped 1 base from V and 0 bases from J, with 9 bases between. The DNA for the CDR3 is TGTGCCAGCAGCCAAGTTGGACAGCTGAACACTGAAGCTTTCTTT. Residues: CASSQVGQLNTEAFF.

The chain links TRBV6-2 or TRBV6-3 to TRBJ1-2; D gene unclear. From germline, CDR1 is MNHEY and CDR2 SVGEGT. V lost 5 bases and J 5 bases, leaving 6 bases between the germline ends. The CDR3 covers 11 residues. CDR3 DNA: TGTGCCAGCAGTCAGGTTTATGGCTACACCTTC. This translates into CASSQVYGYTF.

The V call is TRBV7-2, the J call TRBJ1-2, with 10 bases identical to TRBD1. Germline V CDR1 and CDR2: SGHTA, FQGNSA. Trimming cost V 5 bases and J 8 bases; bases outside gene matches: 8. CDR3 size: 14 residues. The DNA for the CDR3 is TGTGCCAGCAGCCTTGAGACAGGGGGCTTCGGCTACACCTTC. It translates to CASSLETGGFGYTF.

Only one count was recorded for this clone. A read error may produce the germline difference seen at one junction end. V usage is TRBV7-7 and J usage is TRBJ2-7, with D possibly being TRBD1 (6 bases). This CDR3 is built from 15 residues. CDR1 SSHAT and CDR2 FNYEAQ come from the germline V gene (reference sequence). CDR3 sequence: CASSRQQGDSYEQYF. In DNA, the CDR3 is TGTGCTAGCAGCCGCCAACAGGGTGACTCCTACGAGCAGTACTTC. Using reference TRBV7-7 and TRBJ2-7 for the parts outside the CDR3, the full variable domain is GAGVSQSPRYKVTKRGQDVTLRCDPISSHATLYWYQQALGQGPEFLTYFNYEAQPDKSGLPSDRFSAERPEGSISTLTIQRTEQRDSAMYRCASSRQQGDSYEQYFGPGTRLTVT.

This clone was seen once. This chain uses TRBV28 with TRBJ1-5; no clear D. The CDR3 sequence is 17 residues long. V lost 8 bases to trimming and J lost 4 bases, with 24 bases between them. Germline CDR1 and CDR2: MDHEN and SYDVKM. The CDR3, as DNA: TGTGCCAGCCGGAGCAGCTATAGTCTCCAAATTAATCAGCCCCAGCATTTT. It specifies CASRSSYSLQINQPQHF.

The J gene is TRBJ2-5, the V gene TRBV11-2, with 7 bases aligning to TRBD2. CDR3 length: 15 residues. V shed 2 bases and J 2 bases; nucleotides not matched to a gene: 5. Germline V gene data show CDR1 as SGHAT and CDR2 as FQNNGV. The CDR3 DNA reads TGTGCCAGCAGCTTACCTCCAGCGGGACAAGAGACCCAGTACTTC. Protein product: CASSLPPAGQETQYF.

CDR3 sequence (DNA): TGTGCCAGCAGTTTGTCATACAGCTATGGCTACACCTTC. It translates to CASSLSYSYGYTF. The chain carries TRBV28 and TRBJ1-2; unclear D gene. The CDR3 loop spans 13 amino acids. Trimming stripped 3 bases from V and 4 bases from J, with 9 bases between. Germline loops: CDR1 MDHEN, CDR2 SYDVKM.

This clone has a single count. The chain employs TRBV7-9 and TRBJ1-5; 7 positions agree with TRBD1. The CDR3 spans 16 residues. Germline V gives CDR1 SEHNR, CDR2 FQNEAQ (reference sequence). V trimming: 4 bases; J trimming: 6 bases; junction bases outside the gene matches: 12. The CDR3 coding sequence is TGTGCCAGCAGCTCCGGACGGGCAGGGGGAGGTCAGCCCCAGCATTTT. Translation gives CASSSGRAGGGQPQHF.

CDR3 bases: TGTGCCAGCAGCCAAGGGACAAGTAGGAATTCACCCCTCCACTTT. Translated: CASSQGTSRNSPLHF. The rearrangement uses TRBV3-1 (or the pseudogene TRBV3-2) and TRBJ1-6; the D gene is possibly TRBD1 (5 bases). V lost 1 base and J 7 bases, leaving 11 bases between the germline ends. The CDR3 runs to 15 residues. The germline V gene encodes CDR1 LGHDT and CDR2 YNNKEL (reference sequence).

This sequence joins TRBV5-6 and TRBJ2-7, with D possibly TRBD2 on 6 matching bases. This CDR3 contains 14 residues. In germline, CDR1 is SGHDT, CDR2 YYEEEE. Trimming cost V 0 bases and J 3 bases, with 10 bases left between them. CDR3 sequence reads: CASSLGAGGYEQYF. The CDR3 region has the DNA TGTGCCAGCAGCTTGGGGGCCGGGGGCTACGAGCAGTACTTC.

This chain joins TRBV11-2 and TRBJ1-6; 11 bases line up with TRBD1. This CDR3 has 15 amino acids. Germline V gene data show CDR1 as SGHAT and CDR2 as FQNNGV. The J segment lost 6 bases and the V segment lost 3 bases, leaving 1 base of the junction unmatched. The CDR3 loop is CASSFGTGGNSPLHF. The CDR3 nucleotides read TGTGCCAGCAGCTTTGGGACAGGGGGTAATTCACCCCTCCACTTT.

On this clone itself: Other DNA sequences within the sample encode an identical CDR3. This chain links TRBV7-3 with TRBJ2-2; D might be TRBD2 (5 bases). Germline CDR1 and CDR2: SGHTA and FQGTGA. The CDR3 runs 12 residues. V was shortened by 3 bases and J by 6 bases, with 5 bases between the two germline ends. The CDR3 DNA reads TGTGCCAGCAGCTTGGAGGCCGGGGAGCTGTTTTTT. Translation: CASSLEAGELFF.

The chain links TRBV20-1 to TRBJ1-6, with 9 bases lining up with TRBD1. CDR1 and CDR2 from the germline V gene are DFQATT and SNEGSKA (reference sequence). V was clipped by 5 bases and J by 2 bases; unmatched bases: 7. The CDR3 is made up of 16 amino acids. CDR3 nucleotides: TGCAGTGCTCGTGGGACAGGGCGGGCCTATAATTCACCCCTCCACTTT. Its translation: CSARGTGRAYNSPLHF.

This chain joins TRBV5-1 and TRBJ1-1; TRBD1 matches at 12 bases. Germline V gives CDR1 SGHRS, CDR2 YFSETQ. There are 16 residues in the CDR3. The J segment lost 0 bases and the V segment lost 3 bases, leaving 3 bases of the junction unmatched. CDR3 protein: CASSWGQGALNTEAFF. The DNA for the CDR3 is TGCGCCAGCAGCTGGGGACAGGGGGCCTTGAACACTGAAGCTTTCTTT.

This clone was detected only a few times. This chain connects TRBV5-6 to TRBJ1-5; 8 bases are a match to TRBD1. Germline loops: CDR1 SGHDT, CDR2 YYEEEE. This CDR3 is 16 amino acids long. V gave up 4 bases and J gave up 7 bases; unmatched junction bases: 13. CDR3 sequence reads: CASSARFGQGRQPQHF. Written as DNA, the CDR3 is TGTGCCAGCAGCGCAAGATTCGGACAGGGCCGCCAGCCCCAGCATTTT.

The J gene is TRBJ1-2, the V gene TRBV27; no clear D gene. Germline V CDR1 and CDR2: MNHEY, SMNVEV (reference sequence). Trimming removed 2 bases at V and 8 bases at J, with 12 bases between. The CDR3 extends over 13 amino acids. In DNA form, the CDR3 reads TGTGCCAGCAGTTTAAACAGATCAAAGGGCTACACCTTC. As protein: CASSLNRSKGYTF.